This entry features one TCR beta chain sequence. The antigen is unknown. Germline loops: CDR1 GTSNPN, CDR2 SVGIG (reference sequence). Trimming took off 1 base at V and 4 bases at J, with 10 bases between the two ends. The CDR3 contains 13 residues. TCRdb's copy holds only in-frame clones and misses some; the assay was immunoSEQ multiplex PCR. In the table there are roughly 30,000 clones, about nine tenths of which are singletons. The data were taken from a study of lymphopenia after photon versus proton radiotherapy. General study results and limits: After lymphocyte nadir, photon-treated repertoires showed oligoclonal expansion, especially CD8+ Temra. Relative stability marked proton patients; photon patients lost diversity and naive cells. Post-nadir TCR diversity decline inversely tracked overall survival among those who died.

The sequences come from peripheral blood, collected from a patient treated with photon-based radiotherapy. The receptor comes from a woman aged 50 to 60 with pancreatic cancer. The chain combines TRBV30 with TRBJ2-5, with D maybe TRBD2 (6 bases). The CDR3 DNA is TGTGCCTGGAGTGGTGGAGGGCGAGAGACCCAGTACTTC. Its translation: CAWSGGGRETQYF.